This TCR beta chain was identified during a study of graft-versus-host responses after intestinal transplantation. The CDR3 covers 16 residues. CDR1 and CDR2 (germline): SGHDN, FVKESK. Unmatched junction bases numbered 7, after V lost 3 bases and J lost 4 bases. Using immunoSEQ multiplex PCR, the repertoire was profiled, and TCRdb retains in-frame clones only, with some absent. The profile shows around 30,000 clones, 85% to 95% of them singletons. This specimen was PBMCs, taken 66 days after intestinal transplant. The clonotype was recovered from a human patient who received an intestinal transplant, so some T cells may come from the graft donor. The chain has TRBV14 and TRBJ1-2; the match to TRBD1 covers 11 bases. CDR3 sequence: CASSHLWGTGGYGYTF. The CDR3 DNA follows: TGTGCCAGCAGCCACCTCTGGGGGACAGGGGGCTATGGCTACACCTTC.